These 20 T cell receptor beta chains share one sample of origin, sequenced in a study of cytomegalovirus exposure and HLA in healthy donors. PCR primers comprised 60 Vbeta and 13 Jbeta primers. Repertoires were generated with immunoSEQ multiplex PCR, while TCRdb's copy carries only in-frame clones and drops some. This sample has around 140,000 clones, with about 83% found just once. The sample comprised PBMCs. All receptors come from a woman under 40 in good health and CMV-seronegative.

This clone was recorded only once. The chain recombines TRBV7-9 with TRBJ1-1, with D perhaps TRBD1 (6 bases). Germline CDR1 SEHNR, CDR2 FQNEAQ (reference sequence). V was pared by 5 bases and J by 5 bases, with 18 bases between. The CDR3 totals 15 residues. The CDR3 region is CASSPNLGQRTEAFF. The CDR3 DNA follows: TGTGCCAGCAGCCCGAATCTTGGACAGCGAACTGAAGCTTTCTTT. The complete variable domain, with remaining parts taken from reference TRBV7-9 and TRBJ1-1, reads DTGVSQNPRHKITKRGQNVTFRCDPISEHNRLYWYRQTLGQGPEFLTYFQNEAQLEKSRLLSDRFSAERPKGSFSTLEIQRTEQGDSAMYLCASSPNLGQRTEAFFGQGTRLTVV.

This clone is a singleton in its sample. The gene calls are TRBV7-2 and TRBJ2-7, with 7 bases matching TRBD1. V gave up 4 bases and J gave up 5 bases; unmatched junction bases: 5. Germline values: CDR1 SGHTA, CDR2 FQGNSA. CDR3 size: 13 residues. The CDR3 sequence: CASSWATGNEQYF. CDR3 coding DNA: TGTGCCAGCAGCTGGGCGACAGGGAACGAGCAGTACTTC. The whole variable domain, remainder taken from reference TRBV7-2 and TRBJ2-7, is GAGVSQSPSNKVTEKGKDVELRCDPISGHTALYWYRQSLGQGLEFLIYFQGNSAPDKSGLPSDRFSAERTGGSVSTLTIQRTQQEDSAVYLCASSWATGNEQYFGPGTRLTVT.

V gene TRBV18 combines with J gene TRBJ2-3, with D uncertain. The CDR3 spans 16 residues. The germline CDR1 and CDR2 sequences are KGHSH and LQKENI. Between the trimmed V and J ends, which lost 0 bases and 1 base, there was a span of 11 bases. In DNA form, the CDR3 reads TGTGCCAGCTCACCACCCCTCCGGCAGGGCACAGATACGCAGTATTTT. Translating gives CASSPPLRQGTDTQYF.

The rearrangement uses TRBV19 and TRBJ2-7, with a possible D match to TRBD1 (6 bases). With 3 bases removed from V and 0 bases from J, the gap between germline ends came to 12 bases. The V gene's germline CDR1 is LNHDA and CDR2 SQIVND (reference sequence). The CDR3 has 15 amino acids. CDR3 protein: CASSIGQFYSYEQYF. The CDR3 nucleotides read TGTGCCAGTAGTATCGGACAGTTTTACTCCTACGAGCAGTACTTC.

The rearrangement links TRBV9 to TRBJ2-7; 12 bases line up with TRBD2. With 3 bases clipped from V and 2 bases from J, the junction kept 3 bases outside the gene matches. The CDR3 loop spans 15 amino acids. Germline CDR1 is SGDLS and CDR2 is YYNGEE. DNA of the CDR3: TGTGCCAGCAGCGATGGACTAGCGGGGCCCTACGAGCAGTACTTC. Its translation is CASSDGLAGPYEQYF.

The chain recombines TRBV7-9 with TRBJ2-2; possible D gene TRBD1, 6 bases. This CDR3 comprises 15 residues. V was shortened by 1 base and J by 2 bases, with 8 bases between the two germline ends. Germline V gives CDR1 SEHNR, CDR2 FQNEAQ (reference sequence). CDR3: CASSLGQVNTGELFF. Written as DNA, the CDR3 is TGTGCCAGCAGCTTAGGACAGGTCAACACCGGGGAGCTGTTTTTT.

V gene TRBV6-5 combines with J gene TRBJ2-3; D ambiguous. The CDR3 contains 15 residues. Germline CDR1 MNHEY, CDR2 SVGAGI. Trimming took off 3 bases at V and 2 bases at J, with 12 bases between the two ends. CDR3: CASSYQATVTDTQYF. DNA for the CDR3: TGTGCCAGCAGTTATCAGGCTACCGTCACAGATACGCAGTATTTT.

The V and J genes are TRBV7-6 and TRBJ2-5; 10 bases are shared with TRBD2. The CDR3 runs to 17 residues. Germline CDR1 reads SGHVS; CDR2 reads FNYEAQ. The V gene end was trimmed by 4 bases and the J gene end by 5 bases; junction bases not matched to a gene: 13. This chain's CDR3 is CASSSTGTSVRGETQYF. CDR3 coding DNA: TGTGCCAGCAGCTCAACCGGGACTAGCGTACGGGGGGAGACCCAGTACTTC.

V gene TRBV7-2 combines with J gene TRBJ2-7; TRBD2 agrees at 12 bases. V lost 3 bases and J lost 5; bases outside the gene matches: 5. CDR1 is SGHTA, CDR2 FQGNSA, per germline. This CDR3 is 15 amino acids long. Here the CDR3 reads CASSFPLAGGDEQYF. The CDR3 DNA is TGTGCCAGCAGCTTCCCTCTAGCGGGAGGGGACGAGCAGTACTTC.

V is TRBV19 and J is TRBJ2-2; weak D call: TRBD2 (6 bases). V dropped 0 bases and J dropped 5 bases, with 13 bases sitting between them. The CDR3 totals 16 residues. Per germline, CDR1 LNHDA and CDR2 SQIVND (reference sequence). This CDR3 is CASSIDWGVDTGELFF. In DNA form, the CDR3 reads TGTGCCAGTAGTATAGATTGGGGGGTTGATACCGGGGAGCTGTTTTTT.

V gene TRBV11-2 combines with J gene TRBJ2-2; 8 nucleotides align to TRBD2. The junction had 7 bases not matched to a gene; V was cut back by 6 bases and J by 4 bases. The CDR3 contains 15 residues. CDR1 is SGHAT and CDR2 is FQNNGV in the germline V gene. The CDR3 DNA sequence: TGTGCCAGCAGGAGAGCCGGGGGGGTCACCGGGGAGCTGTTTTTT. It translates to CASRRAGGVTGELFF.

V is TRBV19 and J is TRBJ2-1; D possibly corresponds to TRBD2 (5 bases). V dropped 5 bases and J dropped 2 bases, with 13 bases sitting between them. CDR1 and CDR2 from the germline V gene are LNHDA and SQIVND (reference sequence). This CDR3 is 15 amino acids long. The CDR3 loop is CASSFGGTPYNEQFF. DNA for the CDR3: TGTGCCAGTAGTTTTGGAGGCACTCCCTACAATGAGCAGTTCTTC.

The chain recombines TRBV7-9 with TRBJ1-1; 8 positions agree with TRBD1. The CDR3 contains 14 residues. Germline V gene lookup returns CDR1 SEHNR and CDR2 FQNEAQ (reference sequence). J lost 1 base, V lost 6 bases, and 4 bases had no gene match. The CDR3, as DNA: TGTGCCAGCAGGGCCGGGACAGGGAACACTGAAGCTTTCTTT. Encoded protein: CASRAGTGNTEAFF.

The genes are TRBV2 and TRBJ1-5; D gene unclear. The CDR3 length is 14 residues. Germline assignment: CDR1 SNHLY and CDR2 FYNNEI. V was clipped by 6 bases and J by 0 bases, with 9 bases between them. The CDR3 loop is CASSLIYSNQPQHF. CDR3 sequence (DNA): TGTGCCAGCAGCCTAATATATAGCAATCAGCCCCAGCATTTT.

V gene TRBV5-1 combines with J gene TRBJ2-2, with TRBD2 matching over 13 bases. J was trimmed by 5 bases and V by 4 bases; bases with no gene match: 8. The CDR3 consists of 17 residues. The V gene's germline CDR1 is SGHRS and CDR2 YFSETQ. In DNA form, the CDR3 reads TGCGCCAGCAGCCTGGGACTAGCGGGAAAGTATACCGGGGAGCTGTTTTTT. The encoded protein is CASSLGLAGKYTGELFF.

The chain couples TRBV7-6 to TRBJ2-3, with a tentative D call TRBD1 (5 bases). CDR3 length: 14 amino acids. Germline V gives CDR1 SGHVS, CDR2 FNYEAQ. Trimming stripped 6 bases from V and 4 bases from J, with 14 bases between. CDR3 sequence reads: CASSHITGADTQYF. DNA for the CDR3: TGTGCCAGCAGTCATATTACAGGTGCAGATACGCAGTATTTT.

This clone appeared a single time. In DNA form, the CDR3 reads TGTGCCAGCAGCAAAGGCGCGGGGCGCTTCTACTACGAGCAGTACTTC. Translation: CASSKGAGRFYYEQYF. This chain joins TRBV21-1 and TRBJ2-7; the DNA was not compared with TRBD2, the D call given in the table. TRBV21-1 is assigned pseudogene status. This CDR3 has 16 amino acids.

This clone was observed once. The rearrangement uses TRBV7-9 and TRBJ1-1; tentatively, D is TRBD1 (6 bases). The CDR3 runs 13 residues. Trimming cost V 3 bases and J 5 bases, with 10 bases left between them. Germline CDR1 and CDR2: SEHNR and FQNEAQ (reference sequence). The CDR3 region is CASSFNRVTEAFF. The DNA of the CDR3 is TGTGCCAGCAGCTTTAACAGGGTTACTGAAGCTTTCTTT. Drawing the rest from reference TRBV7-9 and TRBJ1-1, the complete variable domain is DTGVSQNPRHKITKRGQNVTFRCDPISEHNRLYWYRQTLGQGPEFLTYFQNEAQLEKSRLLSDRFSAERPKGSFSTLEIQRTEQGDSAMYLCASSFNRVTEAFFGQGTRLTVV.

The V gene is TRBV2, the J gene TRBJ1-2; 8 positions agree with TRBD1. The ends lost 7 bases at V and 8 bases at J; junction bases unmatched: 9. Germline lookup yields CDR1 SNHLY and CDR2 FYNNEI. This CDR3 is built from 13 residues. The CDR3 coding sequence is TGTGCCAGCAACACAGGGGGTGCAATCGGCTACACCTTC. Encoded protein: CASNTGGAIGYTF.

The CDR3 DNA follows: TGCGCCAGCAGCGTGTTGGGACACCACTACAATGAGCAGTTCTTC. This gives the protein CASSVLGHHYNEQFF. The rearrangement joins TRBV5-1 to TRBJ2-1, with D possibly TRBD1 on 6 matching bases. CDR1 SGHRS and CDR2 YFSETQ come from the germline V gene. V gave up 4 bases and J gave up 3 bases, with 14 bases separating them. The CDR3 covers 15 residues.